What follows are 26 T cell receptor beta chains derived from one specimen sequenced in a study of blood T cell repertoires in COVID-19. Profiled with immunoSEQ multiplex PCR; TCRdb holds only in-frame clones, not every one. Among approximately 150,000 clones listed, 70% to 85% were seen once. Sequencing was done on a sample of PBMCs or T cells enriched from blood (not recorded which). Receptor source: a man aged 50 to 60 who had recovered from COVID-19.

The chain is built from TRBV19 and TRBJ1-3; D unresolved. CDR1 and CDR2 from the germline V gene are LNHDA and SQIVND (reference sequence). Trimming shortened V by 7 bases and J by 0 bases, and 13 bases separated the two germline ends. This CDR3 spans 15 amino acids. This CDR3 is CASTHLLSSGNTIYF. CDR3 nucleotides: TGTGCCAGTACCCACCTACTGAGCTCTGGAAACACCATATATTTT.

Concerning this clone: This sample includes further DNA sequences coding for the same CDR3. The rearrangement links TRBV18 to TRBJ1-1; 8 nucleotides align to TRBD1. The CDR3 length is 14 residues. J gave up 4 bases and V 1 base, and 2 bases lay outside the gene matches. Looked up from germline, CDR1 is KGHSH and CDR2 is LQKENI. The CDR3, as DNA: TGTGCCAGCTCACCACGGACAGGGTCCACTGAAGCTTTCTTT. Protein product: CASSPRTGSTEAFF.

The chain couples TRBV5-6 to TRBJ2-7; TRBD1 matches 9 bases. There are 16 residues in the CDR3. J lost 1 base, V lost 4 bases, and 9 bases had no gene match. Germline values: CDR1 SGHDT, CDR2 YYEEEE. The CDR3 DNA follows: TGTGCCAGCAGCGAGGGACAGGGAATTAGATCCTACGAGCAGTACTTC. The encoded protein is CASSEGQGIRSYEQYF.

The chain links TRBV5-6 to TRBJ1-5; 11 bases align to TRBD1. The CDR3 length is 17 residues. Unmatched junction bases numbered 11, after V lost 2 bases and J lost 7 bases. CDR1 is SGHDT and CDR2 is YYEEEE in the germline V gene. As DNA, the CDR3 is TGTGCCAGCAGCTTTTGGACAGGGGGCATTCCACGGCAGCCCCAGCATTTT. Its protein product is CASSFWTGGIPRQPQHF.

This clone appeared a single time. This sequence joins TRBV18 and TRBJ2-5, with D possibly TRBD2 on 5 matching bases. The CDR3 length is 13 residues. V gave up 3 bases and J gave up 4 bases, with 9 bases separating them. Germline V gene data show CDR1 as KGHSH and CDR2 as LQKENI. The CDR3 reads CASSPGKVETQYF. In nucleotides, the CDR3 is TGTGCCAGCTCACCCGGGAAGGTAGAGACCCAGTACTTC. Complete variable domain (other parts from reference TRBV18 and TRBJ2-5): NAGVMQNPRHLVRRRGQEARLRCSPMKGHSHVYWYRQLPEEGLKFMVYLQKENIIDESGMPKERFSAEFPKEGPSILRIQQVVRGDSAAYFCASSPGKVETQYFGPGTRLLVL.

The CDR3 DNA sequence: TGTGCCAGTTCGCGGATCGTCACCGGGGAGCTGTTTTTT. Protein sequence: CASSRIVTGELFF. The chain carries TRBV19 and TRBJ2-2; D gene unclear. This CDR3 contains 13 residues. Trimming left V 8 bases short and J 4 bases short, with 11 bases between. CDR1 LNHDA and CDR2 SQIVND come from the germline V gene (reference sequence).

The chain employs TRBV18 and TRBJ1-2; TRBD1 aligns across 7 bases. V trimming: 0 bases; J trimming: 5 bases; junction bases outside the gene matches: 15. CDR1 is KGHSH and CDR2 is LQKENI in the germline V gene. There are 18 residues in the CDR3. This CDR3 reads CASSPPLQRQGRNYGYTF. The CDR3 DNA reads as TGTGCCAGCTCACCACCCCTCCAACGACAGGGAAGAAATTATGGCTACACCTTC.

This rearrangement joins TRBV5-1 to TRBJ2-2; TRBD2 aligns across 11 bases. V gave up 4 bases and J gave up 6 bases; unmatched junction bases: 11. CDR1 is SGHRS, CDR2 YFSETQ, per germline. The CDR3 runs to 17 residues. CDR3 protein: CASSPSASGGLAGELFF. The CDR3 nucleotides read TGCGCCAGCAGCCCATCTGCTAGCGGGGGGTTGGCCGGGGAGCTGTTTTTT.

V and J are TRBV5-1 and TRBJ1-2; TRBD1 might be the D (6 bases). Germline V gene data show CDR1 as SGHRS and CDR2 as YFSETQ. V was shortened by 0 bases and J by 6 bases, with 9 bases between the two germline ends. The CDR3 covers 13 residues. The CDR3 nucleotides are TGCGCCAGCAGCTTGGGCGGGGGCGATGGCTACACCTTC. It encodes CASSLGGGDGYTF.

This clone appeared once. The rearrangement joins TRBV6-1 to TRBJ1-3; 8 bases align to TRBD1. The junction had 4 bases not matched to a gene; V was cut back by 1 base and J by 2 bases. The CDR3 spans 16 residues. CDR1 and CDR2 (germline): MNHNS, SASEGT. Here the CDR3 DNA reads TGTGCCAGCAGTGAAGAAGGACAGGGCCCTGGAAACACCATATATTTT. Protein: CASSEEGQGPGNTIYF.

The chain joins TRBV11-1 to TRBJ2-1; TRBD2 aligns across 13 bases. V was clipped by 6 bases and J by 1 base; unmatched bases: 3. Looked up from germline, CDR1 is SGHAT and CDR2 is FQDESV (reference sequence). CDR3 length: 16 residues. The CDR3 nucleotides are TGTGCCAGCAGGACTAGCGGGGGGTCTTCCTACAATGAGCAGTTCTTC. It is translated as CASRTSGGSSYNEQFF. The full variable domain, rest sourced from reference TRBV11-1 and TRBJ2-1, is EAEVAQSPRYKITEKSQAVAFWCDPISGHATLYWYRQILGQGPELLVQFQDESVVDDSQLPKDRFSAERLKGVDSTLKIQPAELGDSAMYLCASRTSGGSSYNEQFFGPGTRLTVL.

This sequence joins TRBV25-1 and TRBJ2-7; 8 bases are a match to TRBD2. Germline V gene lookup returns CDR1 MGHDK and CDR2 SYGVNS. Germline trimming cut 5 bases from V and 2 bases from J; bases unmatched to any gene: 2. The CDR3 contains 13 residues. In DNA form, the CDR3 reads TGTGCCAGCAGTCGAGCGGGGGCCTACGAGCAGTACTTC. This translates into CASSRAGAYEQYF.

The chain links TRBV2 to TRBJ1-3; unclear D gene. This CDR3 has 13 amino acids. The V end lost 6 bases, the J end lost 8 bases, and 14 bases lay between the germline ends. Germline CDR1 reads SNHLY; CDR2 reads FYNNEI. This CDR3 is CASRPSARDTIYF. CDR3 in DNA: TGTGCCAGCAGGCCCTCAGCCCGGGACACCATATATTTT.

The chain combines TRBV6-2 or TRBV6-3 with TRBJ1-5; the D gene is possibly TRBD1 (6 bases). Trimming took 2 bases from V and 7 from J, leaving 18 bases between them. From germline, CDR1 is MNHEY and CDR2 SVGEGT. The CDR3 has 16 amino acids. The CDR3 protein is CASSYQGDKAWQPQHF. The CDR3 nucleotides read TGTGCCAGCAGTTACCAAGGGGACAAGGCCTGGCAGCCCCAGCATTTT.

The rearrangement links TRBV20-1 to TRBJ2-3; perhaps TRBD1 as D (5 bases). Germline CDR1 and CDR2: DFQATT and SNEGSKA (reference sequence). This CDR3 is built from 17 residues. Between the trimmed V and J ends, which lost 3 bases and 3 bases, there was a span of 22 bases. CDR3 amino acids: CSASSKGSGRTTDTQYF. CDR3 bases: TGCAGTGCTAGTTCAAAGGGGTCAGGGCGGACGACAGATACGCAGTATTTT.

The V call is TRBV6-5, the J call TRBJ2-5; TRBD2 agrees at 7 bases. J gave up 5 bases and V 1 base, and 4 bases lay outside the gene matches. CDR3 length equals 14 residues. Germline CDR1 and CDR2: MNHEY and SVGAGI. The CDR3 nucleotides read TGTGCCAGCAGTTACTTGGGGGGGGTCGAGACCCAGTACTTC. It yields the protein CASSYLGGVETQYF.

The chain links TRBV19 to TRBJ2-7, with 7 bases aligning to TRBD1. The CDR3 loop spans 11 amino acids. With V trimmed by 6 bases and J by 4 bases, 0 bases remained unmatched. Germline V CDR1 and CDR2: LNHDA, SQIVND (reference sequence). The CDR3, as DNA: TGTGCCAGTAGACAGGGGTACGAGCAGTACTTC. Protein sequence: CASRQGYEQYF.

This chain connects TRBV25-1 to TRBJ1-4; maybe TRBD1 (6 bases). Germline V gene sequence: CDR1 MGHDK, CDR2 SYGVNS. Trimming left V 9 bases short and J 5 bases short, with 13 bases between. The CDR3 is 13 residues long. In nucleotides, the CDR3 is TGTGCCAGTAGCGACAGGTTGAATGAAAAACTGTTTTTT. Its translation: CASSDRLNEKLFF.

This sequence joins TRBV9 and TRBJ1-1, with 8 bases aligning to TRBD1. This CDR3 has 18 amino acids. Germline assignment: CDR1 SGDLS and CDR2 YYNGEE. With 7 bases clipped from V and 1 base from J, the junction kept 18 bases outside the gene matches. The CDR3 coding sequence is TGTGCCAGCGACGAACCTCAGGGGGCCGGTCGTGGGAACACTGAAGCTTTCTTT. Translated: CASDEPQGAGRGNTEAFF. The entire variable domain, with the rest obtained from reference TRBV9 and TRBJ1-1, is as follows: DSGVTQTPKHLITATGQRVTLRCSPRSGDLSVYWYQQSLDQGLQFLIQYYNGEERAKGNILERFSAQQFPDLHSELNLSSLELGDSALYFCASDEPQGAGRGNTEAFFGQGTRLTVV.

With regard to this clone: At one end the junction does not follow the germline gene, possibly because of a read error. This chain joins TRBV19 and TRBJ1-1; no reliable D call. The CDR3 length is 11 residues. CDR1 is LNHDA and CDR2 is SQIVND in the germline V gene (reference sequence). The CDR3 reads CASSIASGLRF. DNA of the CDR3: TGTGCCAGTAGTATAGCATCGGGTCTGAGGTTT.

The rearrangement joins TRBV5-1 to TRBJ2-7; TRBD2 might be the D (5 bases). CDR1 and CDR2 (germline): SGHRS, YFSETQ. V was pared by 4 bases and J by 0 bases, with 14 bases between. The length of the CDR3 is 15 residues. For the CDR3, the DNA is TGCGCCAGCAGCCCCTCCGGGGTTCTCTCCTACGAGCAGTACTTC. This translates into CASSPSGVLSYEQYF.

This chain links TRBV10-2 with TRBJ2-5; TRBD2 agrees at 8 bases. Germline CDR1 WSHSY, CDR2 SAAADI. There are 14 residues in the CDR3. V was clipped by 7 bases and J by 3 bases; unmatched bases: 7. The DNA for the CDR3 is TGCGCCAGCATCCCCTCGACTAGCGAAGAGACCCAGTACTTC. Its protein is CASIPSTSEETQYF.

The chain links TRBV25-1 to TRBJ2-2; TRBD2 agrees at 7 bases. CDR1 and CDR2 (germline): MGHDK, SYGVNS. Trimming at V came to 6 bases and at J to 4 bases, leaving 2 bases not matched to a gene. This CDR3 has 13 residues. Here the CDR3 DNA reads TGTGCCAGCAGGGGGGGGATCACCGGGGAGCTGTTTTTT. It specifies CASRGGITGELFF.

This clone was observed at least ten times. This chain uses TRBV19 with TRBJ1-5; 11 bases map to TRBD1. Germline V lookup: CDR1 LNHDA, CDR2 SQIVND (reference sequence). The trim removed 5 bases at V and 4 bases at J, leaving 7 bases unmatched. CDR3 length equals 16 residues. Written as DNA, the CDR3 is TGTGCCAGTAGTCCCGGGACAGGGGGAAGGAATCAGCCCCAGCATTTT. Translated, it gives CASSPGTGGRNQPQHF.

J is TRBJ2-7 and V is TRBV6-5, with D perhaps matching TRBD2 (5 bases). The germline V and J ends were trimmed by 7 bases and 2 bases, with 12 bases remaining between them. The CDR3 sequence is 13 residues long. The germline V gene encodes CDR1 MNHEY and CDR2 SVGAGI. DNA of the CDR3: TGTGCCAGCAACGAACGGGGAGCCTACGAGCAGTACTTC. This codes for CASNERGAYEQYF.

The chain has TRBV9 and TRBJ2-2, with 7 bases identical to TRBD1. The germline V gene encodes CDR1 SGDLS and CDR2 YYNGEE. The ends lost 4 bases at V and 5 bases at J; junction bases unmatched: 8. The CDR3 length is 15 residues. The CDR3 reads CASSSGTAVTGELFF. The CDR3 nucleotides read TGTGCCAGCAGCTCCGGGACAGCGGTAACCGGGGAGCTGTTTTTT. Full variable domain (remainder filled in from reference TRBV9 and TRBJ2-2): DSGVTQTPKHLITATGQRVTLRCSPRSGDLSVYWYQQSLDQGLQFLIQYYNGEERAKGNILERFSAQQFPDLHSELNLSSLELGDSALYFCASSSGTAVTGELFFGEGSRLTVL.